This TCR beta chain was documented in a study of shared clonotypes between healthy human individuals. Study-level points and caveats: Represented diversity (both genetic and exposure-history) was limited by the small number of donors.

For this clone: Its antigen remains unknown.

The repertoire was sequenced with immunoSEQ multiplex PCR; TCRdb's copy has only in-frame clones and lacks some. The sample consists of about a million clones, more than 75% of them appearing once. This sequence was found in a young man in good health. The sample consisted of memory CD4+ T cells sorted from blood. The subset: CD45RA-negative fraction.

The CDR3 sequence: CASIFRVGTGELFF. CDR3 coding DNA: TGTGCCAGCATATTTAGGGTTGGCACCGGGGAGCTGTTTTTT. The J gene is TRBJ2-2, the V gene TRBV6-1; D not resolved. From germline, CDR1 is MNHNS and CDR2 SASEGT. The V gene lost 7 bases and the J gene lost 4 bases, with 13 bases spanning the gap. The CDR3 extends over 14 amino acids.